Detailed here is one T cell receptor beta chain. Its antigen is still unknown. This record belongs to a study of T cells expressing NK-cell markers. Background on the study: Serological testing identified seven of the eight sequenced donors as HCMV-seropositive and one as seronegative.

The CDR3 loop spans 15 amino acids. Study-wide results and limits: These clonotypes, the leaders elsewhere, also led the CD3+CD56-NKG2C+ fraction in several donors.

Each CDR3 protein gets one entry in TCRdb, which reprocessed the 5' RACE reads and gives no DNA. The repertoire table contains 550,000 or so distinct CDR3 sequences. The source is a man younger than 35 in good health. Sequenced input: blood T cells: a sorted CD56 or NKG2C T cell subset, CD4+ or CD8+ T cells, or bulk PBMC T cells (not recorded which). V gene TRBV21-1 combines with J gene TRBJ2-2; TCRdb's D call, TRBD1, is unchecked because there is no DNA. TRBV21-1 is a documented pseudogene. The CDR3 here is CASSKDGTYTGELFF.